Reported below is one TCR beta chain. The same CDR3 can be traced to other DNA sequences in this sample. The CDR3 has 14 amino acids. Trimming shortened V by 4 bases and J by 1 base, and 10 bases separated the two germline ends. Germline lookup yields CDR1 LNHDA and CDR2 SQIVND (reference sequence). These data are taken from a study of shared clonotypes between healthy human individuals. TCRdb's copy holds only in-frame clones and misses some; the assay was immunoSEQ multiplex PCR. The sample records 2 million to 2.5 million clones, about 94% being singletons. Terminally differentiated effector memory CD45RA+ cells were excluded from the naive CD8 cells, which were CD45RO-negative and positively selected for CCR7.

The chain is built from TRBV19 and TRBJ2-5; TRBD2 is a possible D gene (6 bases). The TCR was taken from a man between 18 and 35 years old in good health. The sample comprised naive CD8+ T cells sorted from blood. The CDR3 protein is CASSTRDSQETQYF. CDR3 coding DNA: TGTGCCAGTAGTACCCGGGACTCCCAAGAGACCCAGTACTTC.